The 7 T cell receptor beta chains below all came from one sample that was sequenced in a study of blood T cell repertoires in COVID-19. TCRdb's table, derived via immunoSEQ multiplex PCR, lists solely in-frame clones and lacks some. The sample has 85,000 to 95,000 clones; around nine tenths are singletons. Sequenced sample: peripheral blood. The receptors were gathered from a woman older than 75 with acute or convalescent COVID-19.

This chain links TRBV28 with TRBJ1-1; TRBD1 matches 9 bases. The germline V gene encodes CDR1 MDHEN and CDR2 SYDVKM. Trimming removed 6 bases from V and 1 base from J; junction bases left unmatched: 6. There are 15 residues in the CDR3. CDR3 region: CASRSPTGGNTEAFF. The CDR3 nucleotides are TGTGCCAGCAGATCCCCGACAGGGGGGAACACTGAAGCTTTCTTT. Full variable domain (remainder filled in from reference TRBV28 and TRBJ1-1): DVKVTQSSRYLVKRTGEKVFLECVQDMDHENMFWYRQDPGLGLRLIYFSYDVKMKEKGDIPEGYSVSREKKERFSLILESASTNQTSMYLCASRSPTGGNTEAFFGQGTRLTVV.

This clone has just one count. The CDR3 DNA follows: TGCGCCAGCAGCTTAGGACAGGGTGGGCTAAACACTGAAGCTTTCTTT. Protein sequence: CASSLGQGGLNTEAFF. The J gene is TRBJ1-1, the V gene TRBV5-1, with 8 bases identical to TRBD1. Germline assignment: CDR1 SGHRS and CDR2 YFSETQ. This CDR3 spans 16 amino acids. The junction had 8 bases not matched to a gene; V was cut back by 2 bases and J by 2 bases.

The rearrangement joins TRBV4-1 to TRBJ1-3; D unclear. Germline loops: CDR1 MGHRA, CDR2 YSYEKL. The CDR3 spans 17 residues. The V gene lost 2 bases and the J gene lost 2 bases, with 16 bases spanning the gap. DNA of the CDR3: TGCGCCAGCAGCCAACCCGGTCGGGGAGGGACTGGAAACACCATATATTTT. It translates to CASSQPGRGGTGNTIYF.

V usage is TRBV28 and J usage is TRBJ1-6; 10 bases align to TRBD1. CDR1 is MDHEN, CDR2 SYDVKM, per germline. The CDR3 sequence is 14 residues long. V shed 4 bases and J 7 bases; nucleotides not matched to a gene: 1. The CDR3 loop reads CASSSGQGNSPLHF. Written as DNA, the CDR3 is TGTGCCAGCAGTTCGGGACAGGGGAATTCACCCCTCCACTTT.

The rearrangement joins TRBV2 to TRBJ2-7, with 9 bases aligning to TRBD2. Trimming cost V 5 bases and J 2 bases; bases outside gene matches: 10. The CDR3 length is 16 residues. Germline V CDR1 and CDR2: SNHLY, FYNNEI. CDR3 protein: CASSPTGTSSPYEQYF. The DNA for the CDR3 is TGTGCCAGCAGTCCTACCGGGACTAGCTCCCCCTACGAGCAGTACTTC.

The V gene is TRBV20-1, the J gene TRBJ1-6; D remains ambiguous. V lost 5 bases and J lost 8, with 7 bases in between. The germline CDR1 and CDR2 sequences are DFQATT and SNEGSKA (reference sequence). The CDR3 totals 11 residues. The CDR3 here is CSAGLDSPLHF. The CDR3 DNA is TGCAGTGCTGGCCTGGATTCACCCCTCCACTTT.

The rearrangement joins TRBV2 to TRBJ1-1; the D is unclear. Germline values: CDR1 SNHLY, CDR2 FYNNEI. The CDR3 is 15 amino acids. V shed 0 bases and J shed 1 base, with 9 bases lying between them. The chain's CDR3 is CASSEAQRENTEAFF. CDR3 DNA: TGTGCCAGCAGTGAAGCGCAACGGGAGAACACTGAAGCTTTCTTT.